Below, one TCR beta chain is given with its context. CDR1 and CDR2 from the germline V gene are SGHTA and FQGTGA. The CDR3 has 15 residues. V lost 0 bases to trimming and J lost 4 bases, with 12 bases between them. This specimen comes from a study of blood T cell repertoires in COVID-19. In the study overall: Sample material is recorded as cDNA or gDNA derived from T cells, B-cell-depleted T cells, or PBMCs.

Sequenced by immunoSEQ multiplex PCR; TCRdb stores in-frame clones only, minus some. The table lists 150,000 to 200,000 clones, approximately 81% of them singletons. Sequenced material: PBMCs or T cells enriched from blood (not recorded which). The clonotype originates from a middle-aged woman with acute COVID-19. This chain joins TRBV7-3 and TRBJ1-1; maybe TRBD1 (5 bases). CDR3 in DNA: TGTGCCAGCAGCTTAACCTCAGGGTCCGGCACTGAAGCTTTCTTT. This codes for CASSLTSGSGTEAFF.